This entry is about one T cell receptor beta chain. These data come from a study of CD8 T cells in Susac syndrome. The authors carried out high-throughput sequencing of TCR beta. They applied it to CD8+ and CD4+ T cells obtained from blood. Negative isolation was used for CD8+ and CD4+ T cells and FACS enrichment for TEMRA cells. The CDR3 covers 17 residues. Trimming removed 0 bases from V and 10 bases from J; junction bases left unmatched: 11. From germline, CDR1 is LNHNV and CDR2 YYDKDF (reference sequence). cDNA came from around 0.54 to 1 ug RNA primed by random hexamers. TCRdb used MiXCR to reprocess the immunoSEQ multiplex PCR reads, holding one entry per CDR3 protein. The profile shows 150,000 to 200,000 distinct CDR3 sequences, about 93% of them singletons.

The sample consisted of CD4+ T cells from PBMCs. This chain uses TRBV15 with TRBJ2-1; TRBD2 matches 11 bases. This sequence was found in a human donor with Susac syndrome. The CDR3 DNA sequence: TGTGCCACCAGCAGAGATAGGCCTAGCGGGAGGCTGGAGGAGCAGTTCTTC. It translates to CATSRDRPSGRLEEQFF.